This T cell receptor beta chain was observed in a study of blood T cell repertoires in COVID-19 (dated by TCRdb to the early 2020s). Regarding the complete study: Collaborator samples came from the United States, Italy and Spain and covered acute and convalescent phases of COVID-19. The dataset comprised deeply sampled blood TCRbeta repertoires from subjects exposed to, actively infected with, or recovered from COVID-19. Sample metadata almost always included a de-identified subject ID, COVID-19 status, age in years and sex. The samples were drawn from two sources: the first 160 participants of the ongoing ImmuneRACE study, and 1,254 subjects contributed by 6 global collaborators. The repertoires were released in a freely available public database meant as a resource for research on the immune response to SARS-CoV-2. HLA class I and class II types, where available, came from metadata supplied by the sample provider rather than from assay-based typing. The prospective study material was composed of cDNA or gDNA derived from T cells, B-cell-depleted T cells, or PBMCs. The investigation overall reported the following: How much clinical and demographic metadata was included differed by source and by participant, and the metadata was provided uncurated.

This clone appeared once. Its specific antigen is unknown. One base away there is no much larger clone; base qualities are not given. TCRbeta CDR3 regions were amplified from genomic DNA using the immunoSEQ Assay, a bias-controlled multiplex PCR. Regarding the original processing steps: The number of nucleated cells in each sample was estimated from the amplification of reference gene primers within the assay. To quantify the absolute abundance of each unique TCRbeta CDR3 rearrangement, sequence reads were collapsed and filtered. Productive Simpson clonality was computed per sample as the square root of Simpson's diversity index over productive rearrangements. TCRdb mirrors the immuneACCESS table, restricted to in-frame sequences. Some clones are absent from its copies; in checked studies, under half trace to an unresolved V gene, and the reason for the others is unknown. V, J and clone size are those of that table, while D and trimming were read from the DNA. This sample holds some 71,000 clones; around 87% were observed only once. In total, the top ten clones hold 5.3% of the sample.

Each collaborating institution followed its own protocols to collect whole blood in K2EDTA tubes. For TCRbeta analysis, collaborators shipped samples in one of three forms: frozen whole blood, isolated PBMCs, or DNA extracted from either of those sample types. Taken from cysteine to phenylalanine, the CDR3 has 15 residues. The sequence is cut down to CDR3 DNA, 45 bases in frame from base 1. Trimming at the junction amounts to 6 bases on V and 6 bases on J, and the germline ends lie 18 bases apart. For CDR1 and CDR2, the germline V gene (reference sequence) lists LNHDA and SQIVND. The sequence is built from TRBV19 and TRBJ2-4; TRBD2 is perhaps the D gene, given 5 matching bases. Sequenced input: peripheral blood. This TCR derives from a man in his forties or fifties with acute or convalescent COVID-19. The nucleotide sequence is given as TGTGCCAGTAGCCCCGGGTCTCGCGGAGGAAACATTCAGTACTTC. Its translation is CASSPGSRGGNIQYF.